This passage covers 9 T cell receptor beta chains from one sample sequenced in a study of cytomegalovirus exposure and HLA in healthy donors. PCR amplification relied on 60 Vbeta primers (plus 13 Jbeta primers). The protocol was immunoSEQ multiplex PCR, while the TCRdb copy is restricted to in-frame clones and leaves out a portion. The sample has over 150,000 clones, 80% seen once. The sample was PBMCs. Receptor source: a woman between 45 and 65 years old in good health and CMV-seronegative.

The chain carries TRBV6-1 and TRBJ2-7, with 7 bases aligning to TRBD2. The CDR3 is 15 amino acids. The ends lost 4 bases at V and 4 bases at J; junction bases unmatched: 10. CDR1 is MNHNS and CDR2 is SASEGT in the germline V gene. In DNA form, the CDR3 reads TGTGCCAGCAGTGGGGGGGGACTGGGGTCGTACGAGCAGTACTTC. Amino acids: CASSGGGLGSYEQYF.

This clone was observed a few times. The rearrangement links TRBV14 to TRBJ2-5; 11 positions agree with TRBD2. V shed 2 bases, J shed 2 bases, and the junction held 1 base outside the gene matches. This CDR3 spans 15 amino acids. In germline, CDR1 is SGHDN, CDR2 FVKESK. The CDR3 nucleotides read TGTGCCAGCAGCCAATTAGCGGGGGGGCAAGAGACCCAGTACTTC. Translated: CASSQLAGGQETQYF. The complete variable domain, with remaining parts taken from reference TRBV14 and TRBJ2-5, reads EAGVTQFPSHSVIEKGQTVTLRCDPISGHDNLYWYRRVMGKEIKFLLHFVKESKQDESGMPNNRFLAERTGGTYSTLKVQPAELEDSGVYFCASSQLAGGQETQYFGPGTRLLVL.

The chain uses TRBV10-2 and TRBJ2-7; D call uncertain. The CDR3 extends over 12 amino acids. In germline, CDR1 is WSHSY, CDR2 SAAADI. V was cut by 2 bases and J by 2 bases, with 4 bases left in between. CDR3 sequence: CASSEDTYEQYF. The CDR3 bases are TGCGCCAGCAGTGAGGACACCTACGAGCAGTACTTC.

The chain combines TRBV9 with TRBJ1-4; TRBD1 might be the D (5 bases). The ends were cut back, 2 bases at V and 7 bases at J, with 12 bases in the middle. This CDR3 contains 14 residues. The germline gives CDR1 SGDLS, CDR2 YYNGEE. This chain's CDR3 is CASSVGQGSEKLFF. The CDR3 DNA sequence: TGTGCCAGCAGCGTCGGGCAGGGCTCTGAAAAACTGTTTTTT.

As DNA, the CDR3 is TGTGCCAGCAGCCAAGATAGGCAGGGCGGGGAGCTGTTTTTT. It is translated as CASSQDRQGGELFF. The V gene is TRBV4-2, the J gene TRBJ2-2; D is possibly TRBD1 (5 bases). CDR3 length equals 14 residues. Trimming removed 0 bases from V and 7 bases from J, with 9 bases in between. Germline V gene sequence: CDR1 LGHNA, CDR2 YNFKEQ.

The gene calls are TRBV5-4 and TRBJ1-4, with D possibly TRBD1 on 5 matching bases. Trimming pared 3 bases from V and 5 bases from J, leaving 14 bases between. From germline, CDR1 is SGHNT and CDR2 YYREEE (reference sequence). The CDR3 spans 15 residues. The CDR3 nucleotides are TGTGCCAGCAGCTCGTCGACAGAACTCAATGAAAAACTGTTTTTT. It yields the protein CASSSSTELNEKLFF.

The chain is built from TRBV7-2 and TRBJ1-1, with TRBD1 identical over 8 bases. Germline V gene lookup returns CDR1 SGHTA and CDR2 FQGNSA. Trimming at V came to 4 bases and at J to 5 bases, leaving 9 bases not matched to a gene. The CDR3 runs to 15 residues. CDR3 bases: TGTGCCAGCAGCTCGCACAGGGGGTCTTTGACTGAAGCTTTCTTT. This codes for CASSSHRGSLTEAFF. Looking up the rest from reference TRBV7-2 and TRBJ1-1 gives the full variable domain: GAGVSQSPSNKVTEKGKDVELRCDPISGHTALYWYRQSLGQGLEFLIYFQGNSAPDKSGLPSDRFSAERTGGSVSTLTIQRTQQEDSAVYLCASSSHRGSLTEAFFGQGTRLTVV.

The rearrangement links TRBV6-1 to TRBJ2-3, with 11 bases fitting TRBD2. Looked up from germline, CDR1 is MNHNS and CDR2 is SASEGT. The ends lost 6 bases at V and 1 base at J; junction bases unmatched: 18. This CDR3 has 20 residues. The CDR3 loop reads CASREPEVSSGGNCTDTQYF. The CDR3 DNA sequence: TGTGCCAGCAGGGAACCCGAGGTATCTAGCGGGGGGAATTGCACAGATACGCAGTATTTT.

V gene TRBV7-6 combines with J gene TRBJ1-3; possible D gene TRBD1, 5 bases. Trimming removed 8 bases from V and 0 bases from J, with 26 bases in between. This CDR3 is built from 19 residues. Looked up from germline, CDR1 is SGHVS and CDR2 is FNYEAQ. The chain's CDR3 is CASHPGQGFPEDSGNTIYF. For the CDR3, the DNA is TGTGCCAGCCACCCAGGCCAGGGCTTCCCAGAAGACTCTGGAAACACCATATATTTT.